Listed here are 4 T cell receptor beta chains from one sample, sequenced in a study of T cell responses to AZD1222 COVID-19 vaccine. The method was immunoSEQ multiplex PCR; TCRdb's version includes in-frame clones alone and lacks a portion of them. The sample has more than 80,000 clones, 90% seen once. Sequencing was performed on peripheral blood, taken 28 days after the second AZD1222 dose. The source of these receptors is an adult who received the AZD1222 COVID-19 vaccine.

This chain uses TRBV18 with TRBJ1-5; D is possibly TRBD1 (5 bases). CDR3 length equals 13 residues. Looked up from germline, CDR1 is KGHSH and CDR2 is LQKENI. Trimming stripped 8 bases from V and 0 bases from J, with 8 bases between. The CDR3 reads CASKGTSNQPQHF. Here the CDR3 DNA reads TGTGCCAGCAAAGGGACTAGCAATCAGCCCCAGCATTTT.

A few counts support this clone. The chain couples TRBV20-1 to TRBJ2-5; 11 bases are a match to TRBD1. The trim removed 3 bases at V and 5 bases at J, leaving 14 bases unmatched. The CDR3 is made up of 17 amino acids. From germline, CDR1 is DFQATT and CDR2 SNEGSKA (reference sequence). The DNA for the CDR3 is TGCAGTGCTAGTGGAGCTGGACAGGGGGCACCGCTGGAGACCCAGTACTTC. Its translation: CSASGAGQGAPLETQYF.

CDR3 nucleotide sequence: TGTGCCAGCAGCAAACAGGGGAGTGGGTACAATGAGCAGTTCTTC. Amino acids: CASSKQGSGYNEQFF. V gene TRBV7-6 combines with J gene TRBJ2-1; 7 bases are shared with TRBD1. Per the germline V gene, CDR1 is SGHVS and CDR2 is FNYEAQ. The J segment lost 4 bases and the V segment lost 5 bases, leaving 8 bases of the junction unmatched. This CDR3 has 15 residues.

The chain carries TRBV7-2 and TRBJ1-1, with unresolved D. The length of the CDR3 is 16 residues. V was pared by 1 base and J by 2 bases, with 14 bases between. The V gene's germline CDR1 is SGHTA and CDR2 FQGNSA. The CDR3 bases are TGTGCCAGCAGCTTAGTCTCAACCCAGGAAAACACTGAAGCTTTCTTT. The encoded protein is CASSLVSTQENTEAFF.